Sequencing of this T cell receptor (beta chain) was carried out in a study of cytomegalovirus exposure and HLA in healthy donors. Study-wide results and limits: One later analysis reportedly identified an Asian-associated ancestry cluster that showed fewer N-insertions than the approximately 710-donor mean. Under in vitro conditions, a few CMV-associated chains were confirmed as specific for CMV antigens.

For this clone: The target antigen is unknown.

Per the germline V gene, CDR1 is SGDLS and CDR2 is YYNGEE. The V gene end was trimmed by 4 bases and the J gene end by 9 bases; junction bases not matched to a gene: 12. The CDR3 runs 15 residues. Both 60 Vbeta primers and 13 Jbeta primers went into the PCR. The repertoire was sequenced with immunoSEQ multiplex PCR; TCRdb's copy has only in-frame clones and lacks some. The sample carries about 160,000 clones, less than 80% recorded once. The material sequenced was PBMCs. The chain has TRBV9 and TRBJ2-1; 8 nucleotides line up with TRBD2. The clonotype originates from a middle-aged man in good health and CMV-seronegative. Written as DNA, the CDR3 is TGTGCCAGCAGCTTAGCAGACACGGGGGGGGGTGAGCAGTTCTTC. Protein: CASSLADTGGGEQFF.